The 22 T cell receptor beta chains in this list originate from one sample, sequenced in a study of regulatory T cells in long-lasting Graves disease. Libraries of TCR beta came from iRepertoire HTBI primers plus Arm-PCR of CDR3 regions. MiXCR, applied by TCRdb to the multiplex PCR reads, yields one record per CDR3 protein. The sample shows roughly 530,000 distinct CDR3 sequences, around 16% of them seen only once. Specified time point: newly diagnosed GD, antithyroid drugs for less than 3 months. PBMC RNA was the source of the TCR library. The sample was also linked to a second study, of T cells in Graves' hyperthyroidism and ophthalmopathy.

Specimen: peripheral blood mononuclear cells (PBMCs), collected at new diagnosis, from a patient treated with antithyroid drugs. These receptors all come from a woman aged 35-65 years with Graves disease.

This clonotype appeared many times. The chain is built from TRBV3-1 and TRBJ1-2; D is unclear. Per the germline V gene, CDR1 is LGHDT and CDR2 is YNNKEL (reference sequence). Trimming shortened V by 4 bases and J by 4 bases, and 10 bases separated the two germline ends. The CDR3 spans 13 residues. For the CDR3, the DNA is TGTGCCAGCAGCCTGACCGGAACCTATGGCTACACCTTC. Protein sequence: CASSLTGTYGYTF.

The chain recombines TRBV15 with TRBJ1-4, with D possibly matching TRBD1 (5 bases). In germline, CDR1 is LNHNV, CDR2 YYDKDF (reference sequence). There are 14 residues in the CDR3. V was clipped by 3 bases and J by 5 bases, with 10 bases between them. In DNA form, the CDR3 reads TGTGCCACCAGCAGTCCAGGGTGGAATGAAAAACTGTTTTTT. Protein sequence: CATSSPGWNEKLFF.

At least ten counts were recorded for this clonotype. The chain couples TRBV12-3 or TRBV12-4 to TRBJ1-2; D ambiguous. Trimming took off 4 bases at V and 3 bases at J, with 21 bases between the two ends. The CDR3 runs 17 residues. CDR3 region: CASSSISDVSRHYGYTF. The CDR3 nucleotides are TGTGCCAGCAGTTCGATCTCGGACGTAAGCCGCCACTATGGCTACACCTTC.

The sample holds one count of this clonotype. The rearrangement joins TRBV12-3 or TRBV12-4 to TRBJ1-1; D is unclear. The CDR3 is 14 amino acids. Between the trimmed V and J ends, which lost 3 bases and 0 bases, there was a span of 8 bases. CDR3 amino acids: CASSFEHLNTEAFF. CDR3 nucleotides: TGTGCCAGCAGTTTTGAACACCTGAACACTGAAGCTTTCTTT.

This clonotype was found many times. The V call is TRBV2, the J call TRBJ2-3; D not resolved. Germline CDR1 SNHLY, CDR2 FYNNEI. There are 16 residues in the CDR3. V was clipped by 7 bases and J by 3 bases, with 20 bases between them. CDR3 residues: CASNRRASMGTDTQYF. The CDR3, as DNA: TGTGCCAGCAACAGACGGGCTTCCATGGGAACAGATACGCAGTATTTT.

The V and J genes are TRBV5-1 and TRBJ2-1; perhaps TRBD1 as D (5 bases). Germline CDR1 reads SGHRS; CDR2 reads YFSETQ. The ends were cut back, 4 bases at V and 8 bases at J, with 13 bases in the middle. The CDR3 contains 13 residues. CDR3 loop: CASSLTEVYEQFF. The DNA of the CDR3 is TGCGCCAGCAGCCTGACAGAGGTCTATGAGCAGTTCTTC.

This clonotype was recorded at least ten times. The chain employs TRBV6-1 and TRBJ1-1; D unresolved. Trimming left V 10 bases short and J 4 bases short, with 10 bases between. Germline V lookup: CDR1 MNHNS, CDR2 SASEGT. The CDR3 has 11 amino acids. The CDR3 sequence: CATIFGTEAFF. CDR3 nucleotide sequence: TGTGCCACGATCTTTGGCACTGAAGCTTTCTTT.

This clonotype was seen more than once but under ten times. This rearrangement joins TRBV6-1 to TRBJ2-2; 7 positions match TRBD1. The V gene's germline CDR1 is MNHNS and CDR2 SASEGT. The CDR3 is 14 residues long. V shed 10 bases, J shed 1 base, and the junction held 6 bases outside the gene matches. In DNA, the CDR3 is TGTGCCACTTCTCGGACAGGGAACACCGGGGAGCTGTTTTTT. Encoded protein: CATSRTGNTGELFF.

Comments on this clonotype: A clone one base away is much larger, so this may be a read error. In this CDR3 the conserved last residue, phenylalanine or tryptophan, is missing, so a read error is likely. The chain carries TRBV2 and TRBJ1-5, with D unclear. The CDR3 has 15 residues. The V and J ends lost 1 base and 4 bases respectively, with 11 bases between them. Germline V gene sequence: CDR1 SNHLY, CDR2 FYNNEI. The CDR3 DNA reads TGTGCCAGCAGTGAAGTTAGCACCCCGAATCAGCCCCAGCATTCT. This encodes CASSEVSTPNQPQHS.

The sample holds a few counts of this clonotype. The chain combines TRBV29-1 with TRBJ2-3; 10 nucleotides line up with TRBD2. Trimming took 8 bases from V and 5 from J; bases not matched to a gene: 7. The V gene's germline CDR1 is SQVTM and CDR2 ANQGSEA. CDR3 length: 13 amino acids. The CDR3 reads CSLAASGGDTQYF. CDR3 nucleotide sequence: TGCAGCCTGGCGGCTAGCGGGGGAGATACGCAGTATTTT.

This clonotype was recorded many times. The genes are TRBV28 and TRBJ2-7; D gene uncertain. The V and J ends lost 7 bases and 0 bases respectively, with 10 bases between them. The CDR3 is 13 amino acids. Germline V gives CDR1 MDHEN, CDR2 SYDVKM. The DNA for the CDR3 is TGTGCCAGCAATTTGGGCGTCTCCTACGAGCAGTACTTC. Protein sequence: CASNLGVSYEQYF.

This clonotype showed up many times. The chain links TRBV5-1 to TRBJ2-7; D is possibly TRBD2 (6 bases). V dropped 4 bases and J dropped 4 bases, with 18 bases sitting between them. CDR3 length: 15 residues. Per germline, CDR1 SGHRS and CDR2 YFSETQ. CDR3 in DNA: TGCGCCAGCAGCCCGGGTGGGACTGCGGGATACGAGCAGTACTTC. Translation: CASSPGGTAGYEQYF. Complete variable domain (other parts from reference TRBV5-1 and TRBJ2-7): KAGVTQTPRYLIKTRGQQVTLSCSPISGHRSVSWYQQTPGQGLQFLFEYFSETQRNKGNFPGRFSGRQFSNSRSEMNVSTLELGDSALYLCASSPGGTAGYEQYFGPGTRLTVT.

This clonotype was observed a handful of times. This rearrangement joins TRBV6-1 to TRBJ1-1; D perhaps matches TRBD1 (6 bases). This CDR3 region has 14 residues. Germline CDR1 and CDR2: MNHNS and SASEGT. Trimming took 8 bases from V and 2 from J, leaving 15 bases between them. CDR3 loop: CASQPRGANTEAFF. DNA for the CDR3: TGTGCCAGCCAACCCAGGGGAGCAAACACTGAAGCTTTCTTT.

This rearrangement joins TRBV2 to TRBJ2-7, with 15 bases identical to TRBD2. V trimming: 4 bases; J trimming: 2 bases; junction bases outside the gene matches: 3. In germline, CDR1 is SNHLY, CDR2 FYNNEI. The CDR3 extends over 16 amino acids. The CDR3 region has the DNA TGTGCCAGCAGTGTGGGACTAGCGGGGGGAACCTACGAGCAGTACTTC. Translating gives CASSVGLAGGTYEQYF.

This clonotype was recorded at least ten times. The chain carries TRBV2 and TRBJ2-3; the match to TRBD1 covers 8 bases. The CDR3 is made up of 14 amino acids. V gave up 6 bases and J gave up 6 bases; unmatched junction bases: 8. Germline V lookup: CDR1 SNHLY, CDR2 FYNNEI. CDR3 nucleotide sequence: TGTGCCAGCAGCCAGACAGGGGTTCTGGATACGCAGTATTTT. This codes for CASSQTGVLDTQYF.

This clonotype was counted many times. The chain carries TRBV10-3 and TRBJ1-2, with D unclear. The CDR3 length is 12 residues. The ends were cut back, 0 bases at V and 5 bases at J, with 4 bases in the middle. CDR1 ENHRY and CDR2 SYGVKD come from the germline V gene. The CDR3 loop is CAISESLYGYTF. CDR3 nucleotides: TGTGCCATCAGTGAGTCGTTATATGGCTACACCTTC.

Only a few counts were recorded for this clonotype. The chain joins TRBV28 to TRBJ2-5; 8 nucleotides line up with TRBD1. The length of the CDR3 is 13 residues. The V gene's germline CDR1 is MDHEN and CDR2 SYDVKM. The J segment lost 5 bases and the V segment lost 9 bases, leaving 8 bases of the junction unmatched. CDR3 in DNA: TGTGCCAGGACAGGGGAGGATGGCGAGACCCAGTACTTC. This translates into CARTGEDGETQYF.

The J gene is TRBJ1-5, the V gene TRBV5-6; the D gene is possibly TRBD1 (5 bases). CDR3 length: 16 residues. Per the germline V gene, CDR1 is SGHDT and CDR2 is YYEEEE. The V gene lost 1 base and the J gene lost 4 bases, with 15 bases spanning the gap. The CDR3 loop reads CASSLLRDRTNQPQHF. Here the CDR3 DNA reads TGTGCCAGCAGCTTGTTAAGGGACCGAACGAATCAGCCCCAGCATTTT. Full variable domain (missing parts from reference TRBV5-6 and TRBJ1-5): DAGVTQSPTHLIKTRGQQVTLRCSPKSGHDTVSWYQQALGQGPQFIFQYYEEEERQRGNFPDRFSGHQFPNYSSELNVNALLLGDSALYLCASSLLRDRTNQPQHFGDGTRLSIL.

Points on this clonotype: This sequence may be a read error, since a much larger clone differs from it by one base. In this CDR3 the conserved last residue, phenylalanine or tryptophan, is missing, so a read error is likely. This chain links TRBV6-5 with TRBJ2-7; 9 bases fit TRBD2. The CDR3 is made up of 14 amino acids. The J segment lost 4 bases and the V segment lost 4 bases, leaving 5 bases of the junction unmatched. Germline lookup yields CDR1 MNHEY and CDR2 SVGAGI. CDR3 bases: TGTGCCAGCAGTTCCGGACTAGCGAGGTACGAGCAGTACTCC. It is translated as CASSSGLARYEQYS.

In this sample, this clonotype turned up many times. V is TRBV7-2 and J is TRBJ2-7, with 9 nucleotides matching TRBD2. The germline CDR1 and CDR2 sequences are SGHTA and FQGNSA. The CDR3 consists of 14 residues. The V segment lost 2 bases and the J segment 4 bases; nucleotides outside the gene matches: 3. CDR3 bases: TGTGCCAGCAGCTTAACTAGCGGGCCTTACGAGCAGTACTTC. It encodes CASSLTSGPYEQYF.

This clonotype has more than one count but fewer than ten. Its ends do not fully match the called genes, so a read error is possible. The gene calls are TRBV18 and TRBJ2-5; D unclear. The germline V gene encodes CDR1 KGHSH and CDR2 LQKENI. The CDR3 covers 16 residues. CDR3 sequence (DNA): TGTGCCTGCTCACCATGGTCCGGTCCCTTACAAGAGACCCAGTACTTC. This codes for CACSPWSGPLQETQYF.

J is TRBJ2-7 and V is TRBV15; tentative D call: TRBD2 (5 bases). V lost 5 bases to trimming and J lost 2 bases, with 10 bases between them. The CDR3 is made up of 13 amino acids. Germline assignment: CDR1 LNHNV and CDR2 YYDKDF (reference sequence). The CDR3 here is CATSGQEAYEQYF. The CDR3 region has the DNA TGTGCCACCAGCGGGCAGGAGGCCTACGAGCAGTACTTC.